These T cell receptor beta chains were read from a single sample in a study of shared clonotypes between healthy human individuals. Assay used: immunoSEQ multiplex PCR; TCRdb lists only in-frame clones, some missing. The sample lists under 1,100,000 clones, approximately 76% occurring once. The material sequenced was memory CD4+ T cells sorted from blood. Receptors were obtained from a man aged 18-30 years in good health. Both conserved end residues are part of each CDR3. A D gene is named only where the DNA matches it firmly. The listing skips clone size in some rows; elsewhere it reads once, few, many or a size class.

cdr3_nt cdr3_aa d_call clone_size j_call v_call
TGTGCCTGGAGTTATCCAGGGGGCTCCAATCAGCCCCAGCATTTT CAWSYPGGSNQPQHF TRBD1 NA TRBJ1-5 TRBV30
TGTGCCAGCACCACAACAGGGGTTAGGTCCGGAAAACTGTTTTTT CASTTTGVRSGKLFF TRBD1 NA TRBJ1-4 TRBV25-1
TGTGCCAGCAGTTTAGTTACTCTCGAGGAACTGTTTTTT CASSLVTLEELFF NA once TRBJ1-4 TRBV28
TGTGCCAGCAGCCCCGCAGGCACAGATACGCAGTATTTT CASSPAGTDTQYF NA NA TRBJ2-3 TRBV7-2
TGTGCCAGCAGCTTAGACTCAGAGGGTTCACCCCTCCACTTT CASSLDSEGSPLHF NA NA TRBJ1-6 TRBV7-9
TGTGCCAGCAGCTTAGTTCAGGGCTCCGGGGAGCTGTTTTTT CASSLVQGSGELFF NA NA TRBJ2-2 TRBV7-2
TGTGCCAGCGGGGGGGAGGAAAAACTGTTTTTT CASGGEEKLFF NA few TRBJ1-4 TRBV28
TGTGCCACCAGCAGAGATCGGGGGAGAAGCACAGATACGCAGTATTTT CATSRDRGRSTDTQYF NA NA TRBJ2-3 TRBV15
TGTGCCTGGAGTGTTGGAAGGGGCGGGGGGGATACGCAGTATTTT CAWSVGRGGGDTQYF TRBD2 NA TRBJ2-3 TRBV30
TGTGCCAGCAGCTTCGAACCGGGACAGGGGTCACCGGGGGAGCTGTTTTTT CASSFEPGQGSPGELFF TRBD1 NA TRBJ2-2 TRBV7-2
TGTGCCAGCAGCTACACTGGGAGAACTAATGAAAAACTGTTTTTT CASSYTGRTNEKLFF NA NA TRBJ1-4 TRBV28
TGTGCCAGCAGTCTGGGGACAGGGCCTTTCTATGGCTACACCTTC CASSLGTGPFYGYTF TRBD1 NA TRBJ1-2 TRBV28
TGCGCCAGCAGCTGGGGACAGGGGCTGGACTATGGCTACACCTTC CASSWGQGLDYGYTF TRBD1 many TRBJ1-2 TRBV5-1
TGTGCCAGCAGCCAAACAGGAACGGGTACAGATACGCAGTATTTT CASSQTGTGTDTQYF NA NA TRBJ2-3 TRBV7-9
TGTGCCAGCAGCGCCTCCTCGCAGTTAAATGAAAAACTGTTTTTT CASSASSQLNEKLFF NA NA TRBJ1-4 TRBV9
TGTGCCAGCAGCTTAGCGGGGGTCGTCTGGCCCCAGTACTTC CASSLAGVVWPQYF NA once TRBJ2-5 TRBV7-8
TGTGCCAGCAGCTTAGGTCTCGCTAGCGGGAGACGGGTGGAGCAGTTCTTC CASSLGLASGRRVEQFF TRBD2 NA TRBJ2-1 TRBV7-2
TGTGCCAGCAGTGAGAAAGGGGGCTACACCTTC CASSEKGGYTF NA NA TRBJ1-2 TRBV6-1
TGTGCCAGCAGCCAAGAGGGGCTATTAGGGAGCGAGCAGTACTTC CASSQEGLLGSEQYF NA NA TRBJ2-7 TRBV4-2
TGTGCCAGCTCACGGACAGCCATCACTGAAGCTTTCTTT CASSRTAITEAFF NA NA TRBJ1-1 TRBV18
TGTGCCAGCCTCAGGTACAATGAGCAGTTCTTC CASLRYNEQFF NA NA TRBJ2-1 TRBV2
TGTGCCAGCAGTTCGGAAGCGAGTAACTCCTACAATGAGCAGTTCTTC CASSSEASNSYNEQFF NA NA TRBJ2-1 TRBV28
TGTGCTAGCAGCGGCGGGGGGCGCACAGATACGCAGTATTTT CASSGGGRTDTQYF TRBD2 once TRBJ2-3 TRBV7-7
TGTGCCAGCAGCCCAGAGACAGGAACCTACGAGCAGTACTTC CASSPETGTYEQYF NA NA TRBJ2-7 TRBV6-5
TGTGCCATCAGGGCTAGCGGGAGTGAGACCCAGTACTTC CAIRASGSETQYF TRBD2 NA TRBJ2-5 TRBV10-3
TGCGCCAGCAGCCAAGGGGGCAGGGGGGACGATGAGCAGTTCTTC CASSQGGRGDDEQFF NA few TRBJ2-1 TRBV4-3
TGTGCCAGCAGCCGTGGCCTTAATGAAAAACTGTTTTTT CASSRGLNEKLFF NA NA TRBJ1-4 TRBV5-6
TGTGCCAGCAGTTTAAACTTGGCAGTCCTTTCCTACGAGCAGTACTTC CASSLNLAVLSYEQYF NA NA TRBJ2-7 TRBV28
TGTGCCAGCAGCCGACTAGCTCCCTACGAGCAGTACTTC CASSRLAPYEQYF TRBD2 NA TRBJ2-7 TRBV11-2
TGCGCCAGCAGCCAAGAGGCCTCAGCTGGGGCCAACGTCCTGACTTTC CASSQEASAGANVLTF NA NA TRBJ2-6 TRBV4-1
TGTGCCAGCAGTTACGAAGGTGACGAGCAGTACTTC CASSYEGDEQYF NA NA TRBJ2-7 TRBV6-6
TGTGCCAGCAGCTTGGCCCGTAAGGGGAAGAGCTCCTACGAGCAGTACTTC CASSLARKGKSSYEQYF NA NA TRBJ2-7 TRBV5-4
TGTGCCAGCAGCTTAGTAGGTGGCGGGACCTACGAGCAGTACTTC CASSLVGGGTYEQYF NA NA TRBJ2-7 TRBV7-2
TGTGCCAGCAGTCTTCAGGGCTCCAATCAGCCCCAGCATTTT CASSLQGSNQPQHF NA few TRBJ1-5 TRBV6-4
TGTGCCAGCACCCCGGGGGGTAAAGGGACCAATGAGCAGTTCTTC CASTPGGKGTNEQFF TRBD2 NA TRBJ2-1 TRBV7-2
TGCAGCGTAGGCCAGGGGGCCGGGGAGACCCAGTACTTC CSVGQGAGETQYF TRBD1 few TRBJ2-5 TRBV29-1
TGTGCCAGCAGCTTAGGGGGTAGCACAGATACGCAGTATTTT CASSLGGSTDTQYF NA NA TRBJ2-3 TRBV11-2
TGTGCCAGCAGTTTCGCAGGGGCCTTGTCACCCCTCCACTTT CASSFAGALSPLHF NA few TRBJ1-6 TRBV28